This T cell receptor (beta chain) is drawn from a study of cytomegalovirus exposure and HLA in healthy donors. Whole-study context: From HLA-typed donors, an early data release held tens of millions of unique TCRs. Study observations and caveats: Evidence from a later analysis indicated that most CMV-associated TCR beta chains looked HLA-restricted.

Between the trimmed V and J ends, which lost 10 bases and 3 bases, there was a span of 13 bases. Germline loops: CDR1 SGHTA, CDR2 FQGNSA. The CDR3 consists of 13 residues. This clone was seen only once. As yet, its antigen is unknown. Use of 60 Vbeta and 13 Jbeta primers characterized the PCR. Assay: immunoSEQ multiplex PCR; the TCRdb copy retains only in-frame clones and omits some. The data show roughly 280,000 clones, around 66% seen once. This TCR derives from a female donor in good health and CMV-seronegative. Sequencing was carried out using PBMCs. The V call is TRBV7-2, the J call TRBJ2-4; D gene ambiguous. The DNA for the CDR3 is TGTGCCACCCGCCTAGGCAGCAAAAACATTCAGTACTTC. It codes for CATRLGSKNIQYF.